The clone carrying this T cell receptor (beta chain) was seen repeatedly, ten times or more. Its antigen remains unidentified. The entry originates in a study of T cells in Graves' hyperthyroidism and ophthalmopathy. Study-wide findings and caveats: Blood samples included most of the expanded thyroid clonotypes exceeding 0.001.

Trimming stripped 7 bases from V and 5 bases from J, with 17 bases between. The CDR3 length is 15 residues. The germline V gene has CDR1 MNHNS and CDR2 SASEGT. Researchers took RNA transcripts and amplified the TCR beta CDR3 regions from them. A first-round RT-PCR of the TCR CDR3 used the HTBI primer set. From the multiplex PCR reads, TCRdb called clonotypes with MiXCR, one entry per CDR3 protein. This table has about 180,000 distinct CDR3 sequences, more than 15% appearing once. Across 18 months, stable Graves' hyperthyroidism was marked by no progression to ophthalmopathy. Together with thyroid ultrasound, orbital computed tomography, serum thyroxine and TRAb, clinical symptoms were used for diagnoses.

Sequencing was performed on blood. The chain is built from TRBV6-1 and TRBJ2-2; possibly TRBD1 for D (6 bases). The sequence came from a woman aged 50 to 60 with Graves' hyperthyroidism. The CDR3 protein is CASTLRTVGTGELFF. CDR3 coding DNA: TGTGCCAGCACCCTACGGACAGTAGGGACCGGGGAGCTGTTTTTT.